The 6 T cell receptor beta chains in this list originate from one sample, sequenced in a study of high-grade serous ovarian cancer treatment subgroups. Data came from immunoSEQ multiplex PCR; TCRdb stores just in-frame clones and leaves some out. The sample carries more than 15,000 clones, approximately 73% recorded once. Tumor samples were obtained before definitive surgery or chemotherapy. Source material: tumor tissue. Receptors originate from a human donor with high-grade serous ovarian cancer.

The V and J genes are TRBV5-4 and TRBJ1-2, with 7 bases identical to TRBD1. The CDR3 sequence is 15 residues long. CDR1 is SGHNT and CDR2 is YYREEE in the germline V gene (reference sequence). The V segment lost 4 bases and the J segment 7 bases; nucleotides outside the gene matches: 13. CDR3 DNA sequence: TGTGCCAGCAGCCCATCGACAGGGCTCAAGCGTGGCTACACCTTC. It codes for CASSPSTGLKRGYTF.

The chain couples TRBV7-7 to TRBJ2-2; no reliable D call. The CDR3 loop spans 9 amino acids. Per the germline V gene, CDR1 is SSHAT and CDR2 is FNYEAQ (reference sequence). The CDR3 protein is CSLSGELFF. The CDR3 DNA sequence: TGTTCTTTATCCGGGGAGCTGTTTTTT. Full variable domain (rest looked up from reference TRBV7-7 and TRBJ2-2): GAGVSQSPRYKVTKRGQDVTLRCDPISSHATLYWYQQALGQGPEFLTYFNYEAQPDKSGLPSDRFSAERPEGSISTLTIQRTEQRDSAMYRCSLSGELFFGEGSRLTVL.

The rearrangement links TRBV4-3 to TRBJ1-3, with no clear D. Germline V gives CDR1 LGHNA, CDR2 YSLEER. Trimming stripped 0 bases from V and 0 bases from J, with 9 bases between. This CDR3 spans 16 amino acids. The chain's CDR3 is CASSQDGKNSGNTIYF. Here the CDR3 DNA reads TGCGCCAGCAGCCAAGATGGGAAAAACTCTGGAAACACCATATATTTT.

The V call is TRBV7-2, the J call TRBJ2-1; 7 nucleotides align to TRBD2. J gave up 13 bases and V 1 base, and 13 bases lay outside the gene matches. The CDR3 has 15 residues. Germline V lookup: CDR1 SGHTA, CDR2 FQGNSA. CDR3 coding DNA: TGTGCCAGCAGCTTAGGGGAGCGGGGACTAAATCTTCAGTTCTTC. Its translation is CASSLGERGLNLQFF.

There are a few counts of this clone. J is TRBJ2-3 and V is TRBV28; D not resolved. In germline, CDR1 is MDHEN, CDR2 SYDVKM. Trimming removed 9 bases at V and 0 bases at J, with 16 bases between. This CDR3 comprises 15 residues. The CDR3 DNA reads TGTGCCAGTTCCAATTACCGAACTAGCACAGATACGCAGTATTTT. Translating it yields CASSNYRTSTDTQYF. Using reference TRBV28 and TRBJ2-3 for the parts outside the CDR3, the full variable domain is DVKVTQSSRYLVKRTGEKVFLECVQDMDHENMFWYRQDPGLGLRLIYFSYDVKMKEKGDIPEGYSVSREKKERFSLILESASTNQTSMYLCASSNYRTSTDTQYFGPGTRLTVL.

The V and J genes are TRBV7-2 and TRBJ2-5; 10 nucleotides align to TRBD2. CDR1 is SGHTA and CDR2 is FQGNSA in the germline V gene. The length of the CDR3 is 17 residues. V trimming: 5 bases; J trimming: 2 bases; junction bases outside the gene matches: 11. The CDR3 is CASSELTSGENQETQYF. CDR3 sequence (DNA): TGTGCCAGCAGCGAGTTAACTAGCGGGGAGAATCAAGAGACCCAGTACTTC.